The 31 T cell receptor beta chains below come from one sample, sequenced in a study of T cell changes during pregnancy in multiple sclerosis. Using immunoSEQ multiplex PCR, the repertoire was profiled, and TCRdb retains in-frame clones only, with some absent. The sample has about 40,000 clones, approximately 91% seen once. The specimen was CD4+ T cells from peripheral blood mononuclear cells, collected in the second trimester of pregnancy. These receptors were obtained from a female donor in good health, enrolled as a control in a pregnancy study.

This rearrangement joins TRBV2 to TRBJ1-2, with 8 bases lining up with TRBD1. CDR3 length: 13 amino acids. The trim removed 7 bases at V and 2 bases at J, leaving 3 bases unmatched. Germline loops: CDR1 SNHLY, CDR2 FYNNEI. In DNA form, the CDR3 reads TGTGCCAGCAACCGACAGGGGAACTATGGCTACACCTTC. Its protein product is CASNRQGNYGYTF.

The chain recombines TRBV28 with TRBJ2-1, with TRBD1 matching 8 bases. CDR1 and CDR2 from the germline V gene are MDHEN and SYDVKM. The J segment lost 6 bases and the V segment lost 4 bases, leaving 14 bases of the junction unmatched. This CDR3 region has 17 residues. DNA for the CDR3: TGTGCCAGCAGTTCCAATCCCGGACAGGGTGGGGGCAATGAGCAGTTCTTC. Its protein product is CASSSNPGQGGGNEQFF.

The J gene is TRBJ2-7, the V gene TRBV7-2, with TRBD2 as a possible D gene (5 bases). V was clipped by 10 bases and J by 4 bases, with 17 bases between them. Per germline, CDR1 SGHTA and CDR2 FQGNSA. The CDR3 is 13 amino acids. The CDR3 reads CATAARAGYEQYF. In DNA, the CDR3 is TGTGCCACAGCGGCGAGGGCGGGTTACGAGCAGTACTTC.

The genes are TRBV4-2 and TRBJ2-5; 8 bases agree with TRBD2. Germline CDR1 LGHNA, CDR2 YNFKEQ. The J segment lost 0 bases and the V segment lost 4 bases, leaving 10 bases of the junction unmatched. The CDR3 runs to 17 residues. CDR3 nucleotide sequence: TGTGCCAGCAGCCCGAGCGCAGGGCGGGGGGACCAAGAGACCCAGTACTTC. Its protein is CASSPSAGRGDQETQYF.

The rearrangement links TRBV2 to TRBJ2-5; D may be TRBD2 (6 bases). Between the trimmed V and J ends, which lost 4 bases and 5 bases, there was a span of 11 bases. This CDR3 is built from 13 residues. Germline lookup yields CDR1 SNHLY and CDR2 FYNNEI. The CDR3 bases are TGTGCCAGCAGTGGTAGCGGTTTGGAGACCCAGTACTTC. Protein product: CASSGSGLETQYF.

The V gene is TRBV5-4, the J gene TRBJ1-1; 9 nucleotides line up with TRBD1. Per the germline V gene, CDR1 is SGHNT and CDR2 is YYREEE (reference sequence). J gave up 1 base and V 4 bases, and 5 bases lay outside the gene matches. The CDR3 sequence is 15 residues long. The CDR3 spells CASSPTGQGNTEAFF. DNA for the CDR3: TGTGCCAGCAGCCCGACGGGACAGGGGAACACTGAAGCTTTCTTT.

This sequence joins TRBV28 and TRBJ2-1, with 15 bases matching TRBD2. V dropped 5 bases and J dropped 3; count of bases not matched to a gene: 14. The CDR3 contains 20 residues. Germline V gene data show CDR1 as MDHEN and CDR2 as SYDVKM. The CDR3 region is CASSHALPGTSGRYYNEQFF. CDR3 sequence (DNA): TGTGCCAGCAGTCACGCCCTGCCGGGGACTAGCGGGAGGTACTACAATGAGCAGTTCTTC.

The rearrangement links TRBV19 to TRBJ1-5; D is undetermined. V was trimmed by 5 bases and J by 6 bases, leaving 11 bases between them. CDR1 and CDR2 (germline): LNHDA, SQIVND (reference sequence). CDR3 size: 13 residues. In DNA, the CDR3 is TGTGCCAGTAGTTACCAGGTTGGTCAGCCCCAGCATTTT. Its translation is CASSYQVGQPQHF.

The genes are TRBV7-2 and TRBJ2-7; D might be TRBD2 (7 bases). With 1 base removed from V and 4 bases from J, the gap between germline ends came to 11 bases. The CDR3 covers 14 residues. Germline values: CDR1 SGHTA, CDR2 FQGNSA. As DNA, the CDR3 is TGTGCCAGCAGCTTAGGAGGGGGGGTTTACGAGCAGTACTTC. Translated: CASSLGGGVYEQYF.

This clone was observed a handful of times. This chain joins TRBV29-1 and TRBJ1-1, with D possibly being TRBD1 (6 bases). The CDR3 loop spans 13 amino acids. Trimming took off 7 bases at V and 1 base at J, with 13 bases between the two ends. The V gene's germline CDR1 is SQVTM and CDR2 ANQGSEA. The CDR3 sequence is CSADGQSNTEAFF. Written as DNA, the CDR3 is TGCAGCGCCGATGGACAGTCGAACACTGAAGCTTTCTTT.

The V gene is TRBV7-2, the J gene TRBJ2-5; 9 bases agree with TRBD2. The J segment lost 7 bases and the V segment lost 5 bases, leaving 20 bases of the junction unmatched. Germline CDR1 SGHTA, CDR2 FQGNSA. The CDR3 loop spans 18 amino acids. CDR3 DNA sequence: TGTGCCAGCAGCACCTCCGGCGGGGCTAGCGGGAACCCAGGGACCCAGTACTTC. This codes for CASSTSGGASGNPGTQYF.

The V and J genes are TRBV7-8 and TRBJ2-2, with 8 bases fitting TRBD2. Germline loops: CDR1 SGHVS, CDR2 FQNEAQ. V was clipped by 2 bases and J by 0 bases; unmatched bases: 5. This CDR3 region has 17 residues. The CDR3 bases are TGTGCCAGCAGCTTATGGGCGGGGGGACCGAACACCGGGGAGCTGTTTTTT. It encodes CASSLWAGGPNTGELFF.

The V and J genes are TRBV27 and TRBJ2-4; maybe TRBD1 (5 bases). This CDR3 is built from 15 residues. From germline, CDR1 is MNHEY and CDR2 SMNVEV (reference sequence). Trimming removed 6 bases from V and 0 bases from J, with 12 bases in between. In DNA, the CDR3 is TGTGCCAGCAGAAGAGCAGGGCTAGCCAAAAACATTCAGTACTTC. Translation: CASRRAGLAKNIQYF.

This clone was detected once. The chain employs TRBV27 and TRBJ2-1, with unresolved D. This CDR3 is 14 amino acids long. Trimming cost V 3 bases and J 0 bases, with 6 bases left between them. The germline V gene encodes CDR1 MNHEY and CDR2 SMNVEV (reference sequence). CDR3 loop: CASSFRSSYNEQFF. The DNA for the CDR3 is TGTGCCAGCAGTTTCCGTAGCTCCTACAATGAGCAGTTCTTC.

The rearrangement links TRBV9 to TRBJ2-1, with a possible D match to TRBD2 (5 bases). The V end lost 1 base, the J end lost 3 bases, and 14 bases lay between the germline ends. CDR1 is SGDLS, CDR2 YYNGEE, per germline. The CDR3 spans 16 residues. The CDR3 is CASSVYSGVGYNEQFF. The CDR3 DNA reads as TGTGCCAGCAGCGTATACTCCGGGGTAGGCTACAATGAGCAGTTCTTC.

The chain couples TRBV7-9 to TRBJ2-1, with TRBD2 matching over 8 bases. From germline, CDR1 is SEHNR and CDR2 FQNEAQ (reference sequence). The V and J ends lost 6 bases and 8 bases, in that order; junction bases with no gene match: 9. CDR3 size: 14 residues. CDR3 coding DNA: TGTGCCAGCAGTCCTAGCGGGTGGGGGGATGAGCAGTTCTTC. It translates to CASSPSGWGDEQFF.

The chain is built from TRBV5-4 and TRBJ2-5, with a possible D match to TRBD1 (5 bases). V dropped 0 bases and J dropped 4 bases, with 13 bases sitting between them. The germline V gene encodes CDR1 SGHNT and CDR2 YYREEE (reference sequence). This CDR3 region has 15 residues. CDR3 region: CASSLGQSFRETQYF. The CDR3 DNA is TGTGCCAGCAGCTTGGGACAGTCATTCAGAGAGACCCAGTACTTC.

This clone was seen a single time. The rearrangement links TRBV30 to TRBJ2-5; TRBD2 agrees at 7 bases. Germline CDR1 is GTSNPN and CDR2 is SVGIG (reference sequence). The CDR3 sequence is 13 residues long. Trimming took 2 bases from V and 5 from J; bases not matched to a gene: 5. CDR3 bases: TGTGCCTGGAGTTTGGGGGAGGGGGAGACCCAGTACTTC. Its protein product is CAWSLGEGETQYF.

The genes are TRBV5-8 and TRBJ2-7, with 7 bases identical to TRBD1. J lost 5 bases, V lost 7 bases, and 9 bases had no gene match. Germline values: CDR1 SGHTS, CDR2 YDEGEE. CDR3 length equals 13 residues. The CDR3 coding sequence is TGTGCCAGCGCTCTGACAGGGTTTGACGAGCAGTACTTC. It translates to CASALTGFDEQYF.

The chain joins TRBV18 to TRBJ2-5; TRBD2 matches 9 bases. Germline CDR1 reads KGHSH; CDR2 reads LQKENI. The CDR3 has 15 residues. The trim removed 3 bases at V and 5 bases at J, leaving 7 bases unmatched. The CDR3 here is CASSPPSGMVETQYF. CDR3 DNA sequence: TGTGCCAGCTCACCTCCTAGCGGGATGGTCGAGACCCAGTACTTC.

This clone appeared a few times. The chain employs TRBV7-3 and TRBJ2-2; 9 bases match TRBD1. Looked up from germline, CDR1 is SGHTA and CDR2 is FQGTGA. J was trimmed by 5 bases and V by 5 bases; bases with no gene match: 9. This CDR3 region has 16 residues. CDR3 DNA: TGTGCCAGCAGCGGATCCGGGACAGGGAGAACCGGGGAGCTGTTTTTT. This sequence encodes CASSGSGTGRTGELFF.

This clone was detected once. The chain recombines TRBV4-1 with TRBJ2-7; no firm D call. The CDR3 spans 13 residues. Per the germline V gene, CDR1 is MGHRA and CDR2 is YSYEKL. Trimming took 1 base from V and 5 from J, leaving 9 bases between them. In nucleotides, the CDR3 is TGCGCCAGCAGCCAAGTTATGAGGAACGAGCAGTACTTC. This gives the protein CASSQVMRNEQYF.

The V gene is TRBV30, the J gene TRBJ2-7; 10 bases fit TRBD2. Germline CDR1 GTSNPN, CDR2 SVGIG (reference sequence). The CDR3 spans 15 residues. The trim removed 0 bases at V and 7 bases at J, leaving 9 bases unmatched. The CDR3 DNA reads as TGTGCCTGGAGTGTAAGAGAACTAGCGGGATATGAGCAGTACTTC. Protein sequence: CAWSVRELAGYEQYF.

The chain has TRBV28 and TRBJ2-1, with TRBD2 matching over 13 bases. Germline V gene data show CDR1 as MDHEN and CDR2 as SYDVKM. J lost 6 bases, V lost 5 bases, and 4 bases had no gene match. This CDR3 is 15 amino acids long. The CDR3 DNA sequence: TGTGCCAGCAGTACTAGCGGGAGGGGGTCCAATGAGCAGTTCTTC. Its protein is CASSTSGRGSNEQFF.

In DNA form, the CDR3 reads TGTGCCAGCAGCTACAGGGGTTTAAATGGCGAGCAGTACTTC. Translating it yields CASSYRGLNGEQYF. The V call is TRBV2, the J call TRBJ2-7; 7 nucleotides match TRBD1. Looked up from germline, CDR1 is SNHLY and CDR2 is FYNNEI. Unmatched junction bases numbered 11, after V lost 6 bases and J lost 6 bases. CDR3 size: 14 residues. The full variable domain, rest sourced from reference TRBV2 and TRBJ2-7, is EPEVTQTPSHQVTQMGQEVILRCVPISNHLYFYWYRQILGQKVEFLVSFYNNEISEKSEIFDDQFSVERPDGSNFTLKIRSTKLEDSAMYFCASSYRGLNGEQYFGPGTRLTVT.

This sequence joins TRBV6-5 and TRBJ2-7, with 8 bases that match TRBD1. This CDR3 spans 12 amino acids. Germline V CDR1 and CDR2: MNHEY, SVGAGI. V gave up 5 bases and J gave up 8 bases; unmatched junction bases: 5. The CDR3 protein is CASSPRDRQQYF. The CDR3 DNA reads TGTGCCAGCAGTCCCCGGGACAGGCAGCAGTACTTC.

The chain links TRBV5-1 to TRBJ2-3; D is perhaps TRBD1 (6 bases). V was cut by 5 bases and J by 2 bases, with 18 bases left in between. The CDR3 extends over 16 amino acids. In germline, CDR1 is SGHRS, CDR2 YFSETQ. The DNA for the CDR3 is TGCGCCAGCAGGAGGCGTAACAGGGCATTCACAGATACGCAGTATTTT. It codes for CASRRRNRAFTDTQYF.

Only one count was recorded for this clone. The chain couples TRBV11-1 to TRBJ2-1, with 10 bases aligning to TRBD2. The V segment lost 4 bases and the J segment 7 bases; nucleotides outside the gene matches: 4. CDR1 is SGHAT, CDR2 FQDESV, per germline (reference sequence). CDR3 size: 14 residues. The chain's CDR3 is CASSSPTSGNEQFF. The CDR3 nucleotides read TGTGCCAGCAGCTCCCCGACTAGCGGGAATGAGCAGTTCTTC.

The genes are TRBV19 and TRBJ1-1; possible D gene TRBD1, 5 bases. From germline, CDR1 is LNHDA and CDR2 SQIVND (reference sequence). Deletions cut 5 bases from V and 2 bases from J, with 12 bases between. CDR3 size: 14 residues. CDR3 region: CASSRRRGNTEAFF. CDR3 bases: TGTGCCAGTAGTCGACGGAGGGGTAACACTGAAGCTTTCTTT.

Only one count was recorded for this clone. V is TRBV6-5 and J is TRBJ1-2; no clear D gene. The CDR3 is made up of 15 amino acids. From germline, CDR1 is MNHEY and CDR2 SVGAGI. Trimming took off 0 bases at V and 3 bases at J, with 11 bases between the two ends. This chain's CDR3 is CASSYSRAGYYGYTF. The CDR3, as DNA: TGTGCCAGCAGTTACTCGCGGGCGGGATACTATGGCTACACCTTC.

CDR3 amino acids: CASSLVGANYYGYTF. The CDR3 DNA sequence: TGTGCCAGCAGTTTAGTGGGAGCCAACTACTATGGCTACACCTTC. The V call is TRBV27, the J call TRBJ1-2; D gene uncertain. Germline V gene sequence: CDR1 MNHEY, CDR2 SMNVEV (reference sequence). The CDR3 sequence is 15 residues long. Trimming removed 2 bases from V and 3 bases from J, with 13 bases in between.